The 20 T cell receptor beta chains in this list originate from one sample, sequenced in a study of blood T cell repertoires in COVID-19. The assay was immunoSEQ multiplex PCR, and TCRdb's table has in-frame clones only and misses some. The sample includes some 320,000 clones, about 87% of them seen just once. Sequenced: PBMCs or T cells enriched from blood (not recorded which). Every receptor here comes from a woman under 40 who had recovered from COVID-19.

This clone has just one count. V is TRBV5-1 and J is TRBJ1-1; TRBD1 aligns across 9 bases. This CDR3 contains 15 residues. The V segment lost 4 bases and the J segment 6 bases; nucleotides outside the gene matches: 10. CDR1 SGHRS and CDR2 YFSETQ come from the germline V gene. The CDR3 loop reads CASSPNRDRDPEAFF. The CDR3 region has the DNA TGCGCCAGCAGCCCTAACCGGGACAGGGACCCTGAAGCTTTCTTT.

V usage is TRBV9 and J usage is TRBJ1-1, with TRBD1 matching over 8 bases. CDR1 is SGDLS, CDR2 YYNGEE, per germline. The V and J ends lost 4 bases and 1 base, in that order; junction bases with no gene match: 3. This CDR3 has 14 residues. CDR3 region: CASSIGTGNTEAFF. The CDR3 DNA sequence: TGTGCCAGCAGCATCGGGACAGGGAACACTGAAGCTTTCTTT.

V is TRBV4-1 and J is TRBJ1-2; 9 bases agree with TRBD1. Trimming took 0 bases from V and 6 from J; bases not matched to a gene: 5. CDR1 is MGHRA, CDR2 YSYEKL, per germline. This CDR3 has 15 amino acids. The CDR3 nucleotides read TGCGCCAGCAGCCAAGATATCGGGACAGGGAATGGCTACACCTTC. This sequence encodes CASSQDIGTGNGYTF.

V is TRBV5-6 and J is TRBJ1-5; the D is unclear. Trimming removed 0 bases from V and 4 bases from J, with 5 bases in between. This CDR3 spans 13 amino acids. The germline gives CDR1 SGHDT, CDR2 YYEEEE. The CDR3 sequence is CASSLGANQPQHF. CDR3 bases: TGTGCCAGCAGCTTGGGGGCTAATCAGCCCCAGCATTTT.

The J gene is TRBJ1-2, the V gene TRBV12-3 or TRBV12-4, with a tentative D call TRBD1 (5 bases). The CDR3 runs 12 residues. Trimming removed 5 bases from V and 8 bases from J, with 12 bases in between. The CDR3 is CASSRTGTGYTF. The CDR3, as DNA: TGTGCCAGCAGTCGTACAGGTACCGGCTACACCTTC.

The chain combines TRBV2 with TRBJ2-3; D remains unclear. V lost 6 bases, J lost 0 bases, and 4 bases lay in between. The germline CDR1 and CDR2 sequences are SNHLY and FYNNEI. The CDR3 runs 12 residues. In DNA form, the CDR3 reads TGTGCCAGCAGAATAAGCACAGATACGCAGTATTTT. Protein product: CASRISTDTQYF.

J is TRBJ1-3 and V is TRBV25-1; tentative D call: TRBD1 (6 bases). The CDR3 sequence is 15 residues long. V was cut by 1 base and J by 7 bases, with 14 bases left in between. CDR1 is MGHDK and CDR2 is SYGVNS in the germline V gene. CDR3: CASSESTGRGNTIYF. The CDR3 bases are TGTGCCAGCAGTGAATCAACGGGGAGGGGGAACACCATATATTTT. Using reference TRBV25-1 and TRBJ1-3 for the parts outside the CDR3, the full variable domain is EADIYQTPRYLVIGTGKKITLECSQTMGHDKMYWYQQDPGMELHLIHYSYGVNSTEKGDLSSESTVSRIRTEHFPLTLESARPSHTSQYLCASSESTGRGNTIYFGEGSWLTVV.

The chain joins TRBV19 to TRBJ2-5, with 7 bases aligning to TRBD2. The V gene end was trimmed by 3 bases and the J gene end by 5 bases; junction bases not matched to a gene: 6. This CDR3 region has 14 residues. Germline V gene sequence: CDR1 LNHDA, CDR2 SQIVND (reference sequence). This CDR3 is CASSIGRSGETQYF. As DNA, the CDR3 is TGTGCCAGTAGTATCGGGAGGAGTGGGGAGACCCAGTACTTC. The whole variable domain, remainder taken from reference TRBV19 and TRBJ2-5, is DGGITQSPKYLFRKEGQNVTLSCEQNLNHDAMYWYRQDPGQGLRLIYYSQIVNDFQKGDIAEGYSVSREKKESFPLTVTSAQKNPTAFYLCASSIGRSGETQYFGPGTRLLVL.

This clone was counted once. This sequence joins TRBV7-9 and TRBJ2-3; 10 bases fit TRBD2. V lost 1 base to trimming and J lost 1 base; unmatched junction nucleotides: 5. Germline CDR1 SEHNR, CDR2 FQNEAQ (reference sequence). CDR3 size: 17 residues. The CDR3 DNA reads as TGTGCCAGCAGCTTAGGCCGAGGACTAGCGGGCACAGATACGCAGTATTTT. Translation: CASSLGRGLAGTDTQYF.

The V and J genes are TRBV6-5 and TRBJ1-2; possibly TRBD1 for D (6 bases). CDR3 length: 13 residues. V was trimmed by 2 bases and J by 6 bases, leaving 10 bases between them. Germline CDR1 is MNHEY and CDR2 is SVGAGI. The CDR3 region is CASSYGGADGYTF. The CDR3 DNA follows: TGTGCCAGCAGTTACGGGGGGGCTGATGGCTACACCTTC.

V gene TRBV15 combines with J gene TRBJ2-1, with 7 bases lining up with TRBD1. Trimming removed 2 bases from V and 6 bases from J; junction bases left unmatched: 4. Germline V gene lookup returns CDR1 LNHNV and CDR2 YYDKDF (reference sequence). This CDR3 is built from 14 residues. CDR3 sequence (DNA): TGTGCCACCAGCAGACGACAGGGATCCAATGAGCAGTTCTTC. The encoded protein is CATSRRQGSNEQFF.

The chain joins TRBV5-4 to TRBJ1-2; no clear D gene. There are 15 residues in the CDR3. Germline V gene data show CDR1 as SGHNT and CDR2 as YYREEE (reference sequence). Between the trimmed V and J ends, which lost 0 bases and 8 bases, there was a span of 17 bases. CDR3 DNA sequence: TGTGCCAGCAGCTTGGAAATCGGTGGGAGTTTCGGCTACACCTTC. Translation: CASSLEIGGSFGYTF.

J is TRBJ2-3 and V is TRBV10-3; tentatively, D is TRBD1 (6 bases). CDR3 length: 14 residues. CDR1 is ENHRY and CDR2 is SYGVKD in the germline V gene. With 4 bases removed from V and 3 bases from J, the gap between germline ends came to 11 bases. In DNA, the CDR3 is TGTGCCATCAGTGGTCAGGGGCGTACAGATACGCAGTATTTT. Protein sequence: CAISGQGRTDTQYF.

The CDR3 reads CASSQDGAGLYNEQFF. The CDR3 DNA sequence: TGTGCCAGCAGCCAAGACGGAGCGGGCCTCTACAATGAGCAGTTCTTC. V usage is TRBV3-1 (or the pseudogene TRBV3-2) and J usage is TRBJ2-1; the D gene is possibly TRBD2 (6 bases). V gave up 0 bases and J gave up 3 bases, with 12 bases separating them. CDR3 length: 16 amino acids. Germline V gives CDR1 LGHDT, CDR2 YNNKEL (reference sequence).

The chain carries TRBV27 and TRBJ1-4, with 8 bases that match TRBD1. Trimming cost V 3 bases and J 5 bases; bases outside gene matches: 5. Germline CDR1 MNHEY, CDR2 SMNVEV (reference sequence). CDR3 length: 15 amino acids. This CDR3 reads CASSFTGTGNEKLFF. The CDR3, as DNA: TGTGCCAGCAGTTTTACCGGGACAGGCAATGAAAAACTGTTTTTT.

For this clone: Other DNA sequences of this sample code for an identical CDR3. The rearrangement links TRBV9 to TRBJ1-5; 11 bases align to TRBD1. This CDR3 is built from 14 residues. V lost 2 bases to trimming and J lost 6 bases; unmatched junction nucleotides: 1. Germline values: CDR1 SGDLS, CDR2 YYNGEE. CDR3 nucleotide sequence: TGTGCCAGCAGCGTTGGGACAGGGGGTCAGCCCCAGCATTTT. Its translation: CASSVGTGGQPQHF.

The chain combines TRBV6-2 or TRBV6-3 with TRBJ1-4; D perhaps matches TRBD1 (5 bases). Trimming took 2 bases from V and 8 from J, leaving 12 bases between them. CDR3 length equals 14 residues. The germline gives CDR1 MNHEY, CDR2 SVGEGT. The CDR3 DNA sequence: TGTGCCAGCAGTTACGCTCAACAGGAAGAAAAACTGTTTTTT. Translated: CASSYAQQEEKLFF.

The chain carries TRBV6-1 and TRBJ2-7; TRBD1 matches 10 bases. This CDR3 has 16 amino acids. The germline V gene has CDR1 MNHNS and CDR2 SASEGT. V shed 5 bases, J shed 4 bases, and the junction held 11 bases outside the gene matches. CDR3 sequence (DNA): TGTGCCAGCAGTAAAGGAATCCAGGACAGGGGGTACGAGCAGTACTTC. Amino acids: CASSKGIQDRGYEQYF.

This chain's CDR3 is CASSLDFVQPQHF. CDR3 nucleotides: TGTGCCAGCAGTTTGGACTTTGTCCAGCCCCAGCATTTT. The rearrangement joins TRBV12-3 or TRBV12-4 to TRBJ1-5; D not resolved. Between the trimmed V and J ends, which lost 3 bases and 7 bases, there was a span of 10 bases. The length of the CDR3 is 13 residues.

V is TRBV7-2 and J is TRBJ2-3; D is undetermined. Per the germline V gene, CDR1 is SGHTA and CDR2 is FQGNSA. V shed 5 bases and J shed 5 bases, with 14 bases lying between them. This CDR3 region has 14 residues. The CDR3: CASSHRVARDTQYF. CDR3 bases: TGTGCCAGCAGCCACCGGGTCGCACGAGATACGCAGTATTTT.